These T cell receptor beta chains were read from a single sample in a study of shared clonotypes between healthy human individuals. Measured with immunoSEQ multiplex PCR; TCRdb has only the in-frame clones, and not every one. The sample holds about 2 million clones, about 95% seen once. Sequencing was carried out using naive CD8+ T cells sorted from blood. These receptors came from a man between 18 and 29 years old in good health. CDR3s include the opening cysteine and the closing phenylalanine or tryptophan. Each record gives: V gene, clone size, J gene, CDR3 length, D gene, CDR3 DNA, CDR3 protein. D genes are given only for firm matches. The size field is filled for only some rows; it gives once, few, many or a size class.

TRBV19	-	TRBJ2-3	14	-	TGTGCCAGTAGTATAGGTCCGGGCACAGATACGCAGTATTTT	CASSIGPGTDTQYF
TRBV4-1	-	TRBJ2-1	15	TRBD2	TGCGCCAGCAGCCATGTTAGCGGGAGCTACAATGAGCAGTTCTTC	CASSHVSGSYNEQFF
TRBV18	-	TRBJ1-1	11	-	TGTGCCAGCTCTCGCAACACTGAAGCTTTCTTT	CASSRNTEAFF
TRBV5-6	-	TRBJ2-7	12	-	TGTGCCAGCAGCTTGATGCAGTACGAGCAGTACTTC	CASSLMQYEQYF
TRBV2	-	TRBJ2-7	14	-	TGTGCCAGCACAGCCGGGACGGAGTTCTACGAGCAGTACTTC	CASTAGTEFYEQYF
TRBV4-1	-	TRBJ2-7	15	-	TGCGCCAGCAGCCAACTTGCCGGGACCAGCTACGAGCAGTACTTC	CASSQLAGTSYEQYF
TRBV27	-	TRBJ2-2	14	-	TGTGCCAGCAGTTTAACAGGGCGTAGCGGGGAGCTGTTTTTT	CASSLTGRSGELFF
TRBV5-1	-	TRBJ2-7	15	TRBD1	TGCGCCAGCAGCCCGGGACAGGGGGCGGGGTACGAGCAGTACTTC	CASSPGQGAGYEQYF
TRBV2	-	TRBJ1-1	14	-	TGTGCCAGCACTCCGTGGGCCCCCGACACTGAAGCTTTCTTT	CASTPWAPDTEAFF
TRBV29-1	-	TRBJ2-5	13	-	TGCAGCGTTGAGGTTCAGAACCAAGAGACCCAGTACTTC	CSVEVQNQETQYF
TRBV5-6	once	TRBJ2-3	16	-	TGTGCCAGCAGCTTTGAGGGGGCGGGGGGCACAGATACGCAGTATTTT	CASSFEGAGGTDTQYF
TRBV5-5	-	TRBJ1-5	15	TRBD1	TGTGCCAGCAGCTTGGGGACAGGGGGCGGACAGCCCCAGCATTTT	CASSLGTGGGQPQHF
TRBV6-1	-	TRBJ2-7	16	TRBD1	TGTGCCAGCAGTGATGGGGGAAATTGGGACAGGGACGAGCAGTACTTC	CASSDGGNWDRDEQYF
TRBV7-2	-	TRBJ2-7	15	TRBD1	TGTGCCAGCAGCAGGGAAACAGGGGGCCCGTACGAGCAGTACTTC	CASSRETGGPYEQYF
TRBV27	-	TRBJ2-7	15	TRBD1	TGTGCCAGCAGTTTAACGACAGGGGTAATCTACGAGCAGTACTTC	CASSLTTGVIYEQYF
TRBV6-5	-	TRBJ2-5	15	TRBD1	TGTGCCAGCAGTTACTCTTACAGGGGGGTAGAGACCCAGTACTTC	CASSYSYRGVETQYF